The 20 T cell receptor beta chains listed next were all sequenced from one sample in a study of CD8 T cells in ankylosing spondylitis. A single record per CDR3 protein comes from TCRdb applying MiXCR to the 5' RACE reads. The repertoire holds some 240,000 distinct CDR3 sequences, approximately 7.4% seen once, with approximately 14% in the top ten. Whole-study findings and limits: Blood from ankylosing spondylitis patients appeared to carry a characteristic roughly 8-variant TCR beta motif.

Antigens of these TCRs are unknown. Sequencing used blood, either unsorted or a sorted T cell fraction (not recorded which). The receptors shown here come from a male donor with ankylosing spondylitis.

This clonotype occurred many times. This chain links TRBV2 with TRBJ2-7, with D uncertain. The CDR3 contains 15 residues. The germline gives CDR1 SNHLY, CDR2 FYNNEI. Trimming left V 0 bases short and J 2 bases short, with 11 bases between. The CDR3 here is CASSEAGPVTYEQYF. The CDR3 DNA follows: TGTGCCAGCAGTGAAGCGGGCCCCGTTACCTACGAGCAGTACTTC.

The chain is built from TRBV30 and TRBJ2-1, with D perhaps assigned TRBD1 or TRBD2 (5 bases each). Germline assignment: CDR1 GTSNPN and CDR2 SVGIG (reference sequence). Trimming cost V 3 bases and J 12 bases, with 15 bases left between them. This CDR3 has 12 amino acids. The CDR3 DNA sequence: TGTGCCTGGAGCGGGACCTCGTCGGGGCAGTTCTTC. Amino acids: CAWSGTSSGQFF.

This chain joins TRBV25-1 and TRBJ2-7; 14 bases map to TRBD2. V lost 4 bases and J lost 0; bases outside the gene matches: 2. The CDR3 has 16 amino acids. Germline V gene data show CDR1 as MGHDK and CDR2 as SYGVNS. This CDR3 is CASSGLAGGPSYEQYF. The CDR3 DNA reads TGTGCCAGCAGTGGACTAGCGGGAGGGCCCTCCTACGAGCAGTACTTC.

The chain links TRBV21-1 to TRBJ2-7; the table's TRBD1 call for D was not verified on the DNA. TRBV21-1 is classified as a pseudogene. This CDR3 contains 16 residues. The CDR3 DNA is TGTGCCAGCAGCAAAGTTACAGGGGTAGGACTCTACGAGCAGTACTTC. Its translation is CASSKVTGVGLYEQYF.

Many counts were recorded for this clonotype. The rearrangement uses TRBV29-1 and TRBJ2-7; D is undetermined. This CDR3 contains 12 residues. Looked up from germline, CDR1 is SQVTM and CDR2 is ANQGSEA. V was cut by 3 bases and J by 0 bases, with 6 bases left in between. DNA of the CDR3: TGCAGCGTTGACACACCCTCCTACGAGCAGTACTTC. Its translation: CSVDTPSYEQYF.

This clonotype appeared a few times. The genes are TRBV7-8 and TRBJ2-3; TRBD2 agrees at 11 bases. V shed 4 bases and J 4 bases; nucleotides not matched to a gene: 7. The CDR3 has 16 residues. Looked up from germline, CDR1 is SGHVS and CDR2 is FQNEAQ. In DNA form, the CDR3 reads TGTGCCAGCAGCTCGCAACTAGCGGGAGTAGCAGATACGCAGTATTTT. Its protein is CASSSQLAGVADTQYF. Full variable domain (rest looked up from reference TRBV7-8 and TRBJ2-3): GAGVSQSPRYKVAKRGQDVALRCDPISGHVSLFWYQQALGQGPEFLTYFQNEAQLDKSGLPSDRFFAERPEGSVSTLKIQRTQQEDSAVYLCASSSQLAGVADTQYFGPGTRLTVL.

This clonotype was recorded at least ten times. This chain links TRBV27 with TRBJ2-1; 9 bases are shared with TRBD2. This CDR3 is 17 amino acids long. The germline V gene has CDR1 MNHEY and CDR2 SMNVEV (reference sequence). Germline trimming cut 3 bases from V and 0 bases from J; bases unmatched to any gene: 6. The CDR3, as DNA: TGTGCCAGCAGTTTTAGCGGGGGCCCGAGCTCCTACAATGAGCAGTTCTTC. Translation: CASSFSGGPSSYNEQFF.

There are many counts of this clonotype. The rearrangement links TRBV9 to TRBJ2-7; D remains ambiguous. Trimming cost V 0 bases and J 2 bases, with 12 bases left between them. Germline loops: CDR1 SGDLS, CDR2 YYNGEE. The CDR3 has 15 residues. The DNA for the CDR3 is TGTGCCAGCAGCGTAGGAGGAGCGATAACCTACGAGCAGTACTTC. Translation gives CASSVGGAITYEQYF.

This clonotype was observed at least ten times. The V gene is TRBV5-1, the J gene TRBJ2-1; 7 positions match TRBD2. The CDR3 spans 15 residues. The V gene end was trimmed by 0 bases and the J gene end by 7 bases; junction bases not matched to a gene: 7. The germline CDR1 and CDR2 sequences are SGHRS and YFSETQ. The CDR3 reads CASSLDAGAGNEQFF. In nucleotides, the CDR3 is TGCGCCAGCAGCTTGGATGCGGGAGCTGGGAATGAGCAGTTCTTC.

The table lists this clonotype with a few counts. The chain uses TRBV5-1 and TRBJ1-6, with D unresolved. Germline V gene sequence: CDR1 SGHRS, CDR2 YFSETQ. The CDR3 extends over 16 amino acids. V lost 0 bases, J lost 7 bases, and 14 bases lay in between. The CDR3 nucleotides are TGCGCCAGCAGCTTGGTGACGGCACCTGAAAATTCACCCCTCCACTTT. It codes for CASSLVTAPENSPLHF.

This clonotype was detected a few times. The chain recombines TRBV7-8 with TRBJ2-7; 9 nucleotides match TRBD2. Germline assignment: CDR1 SGHVS and CDR2 FQNEAQ. V dropped 5 bases and J dropped 6; count of bases not matched to a gene: 8. This CDR3 is 14 amino acids long. The CDR3 DNA sequence: TGTGCCAGCAGCCACAATAGCGGGAGCGGCGAGCAGTACTTC. Its protein is CASSHNSGSGEQYF.

This clonotype was counted many times. V usage is TRBV4-3 and J usage is TRBJ1-1, with D possibly TRBD1 on 5 matching bases. In germline, CDR1 is LGHNA, CDR2 YSLEER. This CDR3 contains 14 residues. V shed 1 base and J shed 1 base, with 7 bases lying between them. The CDR3: CASSQGTTNTEAFF. Written as DNA, the CDR3 is TGCGCCAGCAGCCAAGGGACAACGAACACTGAAGCTTTCTTT.

This chain connects TRBV10-3 to TRBJ2-7, with D unresolved. Germline CDR1 is ENHRY and CDR2 is SYGVKD. The length of the CDR3 is 11 residues. The ends were cut back, 6 bases at V and 5 bases at J, with 8 bases in the middle. The CDR3 loop reads CAIRIDHEQYF. Written as DNA, the CDR3 is TGTGCCATCAGAATAGACCACGAGCAGTACTTC.

This clonotype was found many times. The V and J genes are TRBV29-1 and TRBJ2-1; 14 bases are a match to TRBD2. J gave up 7 bases and V 4 bases, and 6 bases lay outside the gene matches. Germline CDR1 reads SQVTM; CDR2 reads ANQGSEA. The CDR3 has 15 amino acids. In DNA form, the CDR3 reads TGCAGCGTTGTCGGGACTAGCGGGAGTCAGAATGAGCAGTTCTTC. This sequence encodes CSVVGTSGSQNEQFF.

This clonotype has a handful of counts. This sequence joins TRBV24-1 and TRBJ1-1, with D perhaps TRBD1 (5 bases). The CDR3 is 15 residues long. Germline V lookup: CDR1 KGHDR, CDR2 SFDVKD. V lost 2 bases and J lost 1, with 10 bases in between. The CDR3 coding sequence is TGTGCCACCAGTGATTGGGACGGGGGGAACACTGAAGCTTTCTTT. It is translated as CATSDWDGGNTEAFF.

This clonotype has a handful of counts. The genes are TRBV4-3 and TRBJ2-1; D unresolved. Trimming took 3 bases from V and 6 from J, leaving 18 bases between them. CDR3 length: 16 residues. Germline CDR1 is LGHNA and CDR2 is YSLEER. Here the CDR3 reads CASSHTPKEALNEQFF. The CDR3 coding sequence is TGCGCCAGCAGCCACACTCCTAAGGAAGCCCTCAATGAGCAGTTCTTC.

The chain carries TRBV27 and TRBJ1-3; D ambiguous. Trimming pared 6 bases from V and 0 bases from J, leaving 9 bases between. The V gene's germline CDR1 is MNHEY and CDR2 SMNVEV (reference sequence). This CDR3 has 14 residues. The CDR3 sequence: CASSPYYSGNTIYF. DNA of the CDR3: TGTGCCAGCAGCCCTTACTACTCTGGAAACACCATATATTTT.

This clonotype was picked up a small number of times. V usage is TRBV30 and J usage is TRBJ2-3; no clear D gene. The CDR3 is made up of 13 amino acids. Trimming removed 2 bases from V and 2 bases from J, with 8 bases in between. Germline CDR1 GTSNPN, CDR2 SVGIG (reference sequence). CDR3 sequence (DNA): TGTGCCTGGAGTTTGGTCTCCACAGATACGCAGTATTTT. This codes for CAWSLVSTDTQYF.

This clonotype came up many times. V usage is TRBV29-1 and J usage is TRBJ2-7, with D possibly TRBD2 on 6 matching bases. The CDR3 covers 14 residues. Germline V gene data show CDR1 as SQVTM and CDR2 as ANQGSEA. V was cut by 3 bases and J by 3 bases, with 15 bases left in between. The CDR3 spells CSVDGPAGGYEQYF. CDR3 sequence (DNA): TGCAGCGTTGATGGGCCGGCCGGGGGCTACGAGCAGTACTTC.

This clonotype was detected many times. This chain joins TRBV12-3 or TRBV12-4 and TRBJ1-5, with 9 bases matching TRBD1. With 3 bases clipped from V and 4 bases from J, the junction kept 4 bases outside the gene matches. There are 15 residues in the CDR3. The CDR3 region has the DNA TGTGCCAGCAGTTTTTCGGACAGGGGAAATCAGCCCCAGCATTTT. Its protein product is CASSFSDRGNQPQHF.